The clone carrying this TCR beta chain has only a few counts. The antigen is unknown. Only in-frame clones appear in the TCRdb table, and some are missing; sequencing was by immunoSEQ multiplex PCR. The table lists some 170,000 clones, around 94% of them singletons. The data stem from a study of T cell responses to AZD1222 COVID-19 vaccine. General study results and limits: Spike-specific TCR breadth and depth were elevated following two AZD1222 doses. Donors were mostly white British, more females; clonal diversity possibly underestimated.

The germline V gene has CDR1 SGHVS and CDR2 FQNEAQ. The junction had 16 bases not matched to a gene; V was cut back by 5 bases and J by 0 bases. This CDR3 is 20 amino acids long. The chain combines TRBV7-8 with TRBJ2-1; the match to TRBD2 covers 10 bases. The sequence came from an adult who received the AZD1222 COVID-19 vaccine. The sample here was peripheral blood, taken 28 days after the second AZD1222 dose. The CDR3 spells CASSSKGAGKREGSYNEQFF. The CDR3 DNA is TGTGCCAGCAGCAGTAAGGGTGCGGGGAAGCGGGAGGGCTCCTACAATGAGCAGTTCTTC.